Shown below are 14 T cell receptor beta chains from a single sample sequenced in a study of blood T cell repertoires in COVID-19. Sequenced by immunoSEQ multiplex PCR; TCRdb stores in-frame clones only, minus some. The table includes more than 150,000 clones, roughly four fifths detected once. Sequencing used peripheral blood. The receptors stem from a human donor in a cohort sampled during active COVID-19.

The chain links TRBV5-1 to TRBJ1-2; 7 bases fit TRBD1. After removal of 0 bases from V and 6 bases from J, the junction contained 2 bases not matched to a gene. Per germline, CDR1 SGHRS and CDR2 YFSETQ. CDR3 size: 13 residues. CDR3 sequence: CASSLDGTDGYTF. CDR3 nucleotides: TGCGCCAGCAGCTTGGACGGGACAGATGGCTACACCTTC.

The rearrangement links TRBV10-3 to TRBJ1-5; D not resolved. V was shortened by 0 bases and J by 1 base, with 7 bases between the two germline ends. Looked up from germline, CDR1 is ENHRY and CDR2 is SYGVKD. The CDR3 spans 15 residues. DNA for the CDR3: TGTGCCATCAGTGAGTCACTTTTGAGCAATCAGCCCCAGCATTTT. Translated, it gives CAISESLLSNQPQHF.

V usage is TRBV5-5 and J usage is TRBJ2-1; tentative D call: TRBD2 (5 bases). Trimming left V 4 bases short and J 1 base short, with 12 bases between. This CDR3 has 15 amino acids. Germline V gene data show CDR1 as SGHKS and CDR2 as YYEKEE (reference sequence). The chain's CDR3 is CASSLGVASYNEQFF. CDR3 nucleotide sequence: TGTGCCAGCAGCCTGGGAGTAGCTTCCTACAATGAGCAGTTCTTC. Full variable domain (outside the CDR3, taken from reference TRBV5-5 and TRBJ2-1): DAGVTQSPTHLIKTRGQQVTLRCSPISGHKSVSWYQQVLGQGPQFIFQYYEKEERGRGNFPDRFSARQFPNYSSELNVNALLLGDSALYLCASSLGVASYNEQFFGPGTRLTVL.

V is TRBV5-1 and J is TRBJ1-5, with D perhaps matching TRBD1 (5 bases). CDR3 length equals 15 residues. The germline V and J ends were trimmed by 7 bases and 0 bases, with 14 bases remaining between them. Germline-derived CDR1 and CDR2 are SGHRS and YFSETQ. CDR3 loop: CASLEQEYSNQPQHF. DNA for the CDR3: TGCGCCAGCCTTGAACAGGAGTATAGCAATCAGCCCCAGCATTTT.

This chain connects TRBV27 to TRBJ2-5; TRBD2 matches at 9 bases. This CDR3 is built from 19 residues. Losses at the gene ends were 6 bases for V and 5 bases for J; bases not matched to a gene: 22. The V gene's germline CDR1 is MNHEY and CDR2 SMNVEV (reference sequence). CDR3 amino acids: CASSLRSSGVFTRAETQYF. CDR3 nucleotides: TGTGCCAGCAGCTTACGCTCTAGCGGGGTCTTCACCAGGGCGGAGACCCAGTACTTC.

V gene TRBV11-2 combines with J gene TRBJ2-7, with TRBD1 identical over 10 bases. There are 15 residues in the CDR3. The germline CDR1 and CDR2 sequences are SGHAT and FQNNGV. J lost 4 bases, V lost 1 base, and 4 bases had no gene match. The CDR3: CASSLARTGGYEQYF. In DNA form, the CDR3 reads TGTGCCAGCAGCTTAGCGAGGACAGGGGGTTACGAGCAGTACTTC.

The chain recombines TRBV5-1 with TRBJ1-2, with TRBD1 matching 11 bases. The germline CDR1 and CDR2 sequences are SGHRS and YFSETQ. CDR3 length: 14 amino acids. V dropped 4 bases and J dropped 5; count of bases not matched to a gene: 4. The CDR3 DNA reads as TGCGCCAGCAGCCGGACAGGGGGCCGTTATGGCTACACCTTC. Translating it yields CASSRTGGRYGYTF. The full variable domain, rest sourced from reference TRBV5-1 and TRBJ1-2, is KAGVTQTPRYLIKTRGQQVTLSCSPISGHRSVSWYQQTPGQGLQFLFEYFSETQRNKGNFPGRFSGRQFSNSRSEMNVSTLELGDSALYLCASSRTGGRYGYTFGSGTRLTVV.

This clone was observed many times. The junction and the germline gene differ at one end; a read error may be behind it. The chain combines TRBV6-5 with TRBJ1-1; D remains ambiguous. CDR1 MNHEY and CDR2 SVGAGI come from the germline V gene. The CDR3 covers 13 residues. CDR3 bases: TGTGCCAGCAGTTACTCCAGGTTGAGAGGGTTCAGGTTT. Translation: CASSYSRLRGFRF.

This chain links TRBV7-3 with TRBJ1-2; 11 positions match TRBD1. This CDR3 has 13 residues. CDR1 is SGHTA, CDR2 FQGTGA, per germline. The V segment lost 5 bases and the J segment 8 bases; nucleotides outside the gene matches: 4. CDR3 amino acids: CASSRDRGSGYTF. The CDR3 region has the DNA TGTGCCAGCAGCCGGGACAGGGGGTCGGGCTACACCTTC.

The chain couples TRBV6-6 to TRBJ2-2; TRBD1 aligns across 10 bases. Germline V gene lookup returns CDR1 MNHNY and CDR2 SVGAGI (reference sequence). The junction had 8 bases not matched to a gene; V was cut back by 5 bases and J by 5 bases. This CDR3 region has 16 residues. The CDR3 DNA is TGTGCCAGCAGTAAAACGGACAGGGGGTATACCGGGGAGCTGTTTTTT. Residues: CASSKTDRGYTGELFF.

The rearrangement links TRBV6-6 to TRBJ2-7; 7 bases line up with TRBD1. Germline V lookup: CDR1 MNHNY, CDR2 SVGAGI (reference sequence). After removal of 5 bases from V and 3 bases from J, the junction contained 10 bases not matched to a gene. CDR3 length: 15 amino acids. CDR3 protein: CASSPADRLIYEQYF. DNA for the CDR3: TGTGCCAGCAGTCCCGCGGACAGGTTAATCTACGAGCAGTACTTC.

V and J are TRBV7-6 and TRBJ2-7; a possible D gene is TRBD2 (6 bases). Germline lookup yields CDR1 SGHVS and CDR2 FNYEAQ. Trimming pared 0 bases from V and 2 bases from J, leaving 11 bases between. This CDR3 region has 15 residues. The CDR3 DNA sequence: TGTGCCAGCAGCTTAGCGGACGGGGGAACCTACGAGCAGTACTTC. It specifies CASSLADGGTYEQYF.

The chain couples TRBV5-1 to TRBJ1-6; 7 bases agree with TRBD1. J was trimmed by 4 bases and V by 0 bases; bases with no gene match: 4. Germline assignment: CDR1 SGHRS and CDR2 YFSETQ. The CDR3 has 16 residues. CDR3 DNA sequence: TGCGCCAGCAGCTTGGGGGACAGTTGGTATAATTCACCCCTCCACTTT. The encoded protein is CASSLGDSWYNSPLHF.

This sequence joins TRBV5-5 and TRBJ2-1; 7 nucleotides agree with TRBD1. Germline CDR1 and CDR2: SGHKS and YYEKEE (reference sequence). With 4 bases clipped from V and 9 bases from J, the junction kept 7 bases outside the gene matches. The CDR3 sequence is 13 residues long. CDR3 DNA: TGTGCCAGCAGCCCGACAGGGTTCAGTGAGCAGTTCTTC. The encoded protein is CASSPTGFSEQFF. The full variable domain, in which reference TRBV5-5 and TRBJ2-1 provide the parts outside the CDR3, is DAGVTQSPTHLIKTRGQQVTLRCSPISGHKSVSWYQQVLGQGPQFIFQYYEKEERGRGNFPDRFSARQFPNYSSELNVNALLLGDSALYLCASSPTGFSEQFFGPGTRLTVL.